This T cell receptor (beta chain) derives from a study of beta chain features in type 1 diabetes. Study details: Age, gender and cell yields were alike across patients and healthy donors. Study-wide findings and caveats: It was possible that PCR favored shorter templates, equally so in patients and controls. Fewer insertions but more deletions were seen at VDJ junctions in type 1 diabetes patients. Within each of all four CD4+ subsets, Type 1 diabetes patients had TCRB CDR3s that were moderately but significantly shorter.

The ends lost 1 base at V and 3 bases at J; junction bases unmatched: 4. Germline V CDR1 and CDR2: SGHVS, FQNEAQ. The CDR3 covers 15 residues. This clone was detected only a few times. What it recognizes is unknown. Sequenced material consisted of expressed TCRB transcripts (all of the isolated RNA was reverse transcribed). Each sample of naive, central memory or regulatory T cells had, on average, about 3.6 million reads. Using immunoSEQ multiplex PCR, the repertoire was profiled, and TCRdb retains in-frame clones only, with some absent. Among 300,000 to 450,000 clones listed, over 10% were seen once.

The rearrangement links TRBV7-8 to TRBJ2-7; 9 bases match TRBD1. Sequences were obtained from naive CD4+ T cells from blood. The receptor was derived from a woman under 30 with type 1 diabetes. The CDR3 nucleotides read TGTGCCAGCAGCTTAGGTTGGGACAGGGTCTACGAGCAGTACTTC. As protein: CASSLGWDRVYEQYF.